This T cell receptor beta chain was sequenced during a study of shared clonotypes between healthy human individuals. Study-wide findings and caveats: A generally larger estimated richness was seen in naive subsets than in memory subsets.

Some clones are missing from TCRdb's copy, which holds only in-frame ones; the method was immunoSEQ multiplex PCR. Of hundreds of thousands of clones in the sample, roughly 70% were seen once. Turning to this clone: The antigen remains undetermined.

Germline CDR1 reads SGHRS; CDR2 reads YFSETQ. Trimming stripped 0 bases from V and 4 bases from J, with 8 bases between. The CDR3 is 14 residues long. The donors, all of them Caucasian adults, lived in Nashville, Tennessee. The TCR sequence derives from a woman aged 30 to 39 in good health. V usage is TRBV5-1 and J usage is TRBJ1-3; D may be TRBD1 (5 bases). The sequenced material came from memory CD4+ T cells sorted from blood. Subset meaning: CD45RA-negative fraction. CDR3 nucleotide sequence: TGCGCCAGCAGCTTGGGGACAAACGGAAACACCATATATTTT. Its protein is CASSLGTNGNTIYF.